Below, 17 T cell receptor beta chains from the same sample are listed, as sequenced in a study of T cells expressing NK-cell markers. TCRdb reprocessed the 5' RACE reads and stores each CDR3 protein as one record, lacking DNA. In all, the sample yields over 100,000 distinct CDR3 sequences. The source material was blood T cells: a sorted CD56 or NKG2C T cell subset, CD4+ or CD8+ T cells, or bulk PBMC T cells (not recorded which). The receptor source for this set is a woman aged 18 to 75 in good health.

The chain joins TRBV12-3 or TRBV12-4 to TRBJ2-7; no DNA is available, so the TRBD2 call from TCRdb remains unchecked. The CDR3 runs 15 residues. The CDR3 loop reads CASSLFFGGTYEQYF.

The genes are TRBV7-9 and TRBJ2-5; lacking DNA, the TRBD1 call made by TCRdb goes unchecked. CDR3 length: 13 residues. Germline V gene sequence: CDR1 SEHNR, CDR2 FQNEAQ (reference sequence). This CDR3 reads CATRGDWGETQYF.

The chain links TRBV7-3 to TRBJ2-3; TCRdb's assignment of TRBD1 cannot be checked, as there is no DNA. Looked up from germline, CDR1 is SGHTA and CDR2 is FQGTGA. The CDR3 length is 17 residues. The CDR3 protein is CASSSSGAPGGEDTQYF.

The chain uses TRBV6-5 and TRBJ2-1. CDR1 and CDR2 from the germline V gene are MNHEY and SVGAGI. The CDR3 extends over 15 amino acids. CDR3 in amino acids: CASSLQGGSYNEQFF.

V is TRBV21-1 and J is TRBJ2-1. TRBV21-1 is termed a pseudogene. The CDR3 length is 12 residues. The CDR3 reads CASSKGGNEQFF.

The J gene is TRBJ1-1, the V gene TRBV5-1. The CDR3 contains 12 residues. Germline-derived CDR1 and CDR2 are SGHRS and YFSETQ. This chain's CDR3 is CASSALGIEAFF. The whole variable domain, remainder taken from reference TRBV5-1 and TRBJ1-1, is KAGVTQTPRYLIKTRGQQVTLSCSPISGHRSVSWYQQTPGQGLQFLFEYFSETQRNKGNFPGRFSGRQFSNSRSEMNVSTLELGDSALYLCASSALGIEAFFGQGTRLTVV.

The chain links TRBV4-1 to TRBJ2-5. Per germline, CDR1 MGHRA and CDR2 YSYEKL. The CDR3 is 12 residues long. The CDR3 spells CASSQDLETQYF.

The chain combines TRBV25-1 with TRBJ2-3; the TCRdb call, TRBD2, lacks DNA for checking. In germline, CDR1 is MGHDK, CDR2 SYGVNS. CDR3 length: 14 amino acids. This CDR3 reads CASSEVASGRTQYF. Combining the CDR3 with reference TRBV25-1 and TRBJ2-3 gives the whole variable domain EADIYQTPRYLVIGTGKKITLECSQTMGHDKMYWYQQDPGMELHLIHYSYGVNSTEKGDLSSESTVSRIRTEHFPLTLESARPSHTSQYLCASSEVASGRTQYFGPGTRLTVL.

The J gene is TRBJ2-1, the V gene TRBV4-2. Germline lookup yields CDR1 LGHNA and CDR2 YNFKEQ. The CDR3 is 12 amino acids. CDR3 sequence reads: CASSQWSNEQFF.

This rearrangement joins TRBV12-3 or TRBV12-4 to TRBJ2-1; TCRdb designates TRBD2, a call that cannot be tested without DNA. The CDR3 sequence is 14 residues long. The chain's CDR3 is CASSYPGTHNEQFF.

The chain links TRBV20-1 to TRBJ2-2; absent DNA, TCRdb's TRBD2 call cannot be checked. The CDR3 consists of 17 residues. Germline CDR1 is DFQATT and CDR2 is SNEGSKA (reference sequence). CDR3 sequence: CSANLLREGLNTGELFF.

The V gene is TRBV20-1, the J gene TRBJ2-7; the D call of TRBD1 rests on TCRdb alone, since no DNA is present to check it. The CDR3 has 14 residues. The germline CDR1 and CDR2 sequences are DFQATT and SNEGSKA (reference sequence). The CDR3: CSARPGPSSYEQYF.

The chain carries TRBV7-9 and TRBJ2-4; the TRBD1 assignment by TCRdb is unverifiable without DNA. There are 16 residues in the CDR3. Germline CDR1 is SEHNR and CDR2 is FQNEAQ (reference sequence). The CDR3 loop is CASSPPEMAAKNIQYF.

This rearrangement joins TRBV4-3 to TRBJ2-3; the D gene TCRdb calls, TRBD1, cannot be checked with no DNA. The CDR3 extends over 15 amino acids. CDR1 and CDR2 (germline): LGHNA, YSLEER. The chain's CDR3 is CASSHSRGGPGTQYF.

The chain links TRBV12-3 or TRBV12-4 to TRBJ1-3. The CDR3 is 14 residues long. The CDR3 loop is CASSFKGLGNTIYF.

The chain has TRBV29-1 and TRBJ2-7; no DNA is available, so the TRBD2 call from TCRdb remains unchecked. In germline, CDR1 is SQVTM, CDR2 ANQGSEA. This CDR3 contains 14 residues. The CDR3 region is CSVVRLAGTYEQYF.

The chain recombines TRBV30 with TRBJ2-3; without DNA, the TCRdb call of TRBD2 cannot be checked. From germline, CDR1 is GTSNPN and CDR2 SVGIG (reference sequence). This CDR3 region has 14 residues. The CDR3 spells CAWRFSGGVDTQYF.